The source of this T cell receptor beta chain is a study of HIV-infected patients and healthy controls. No cell fractionation was done, so the repertoire covers all unsorted peripheral blood T cells. Alpha and beta constant-region primers primed reverse transcription of about 0.5 ug RNA. Alpha and beta chain libraries were made separately by chain-specific third strand synthesis with multiplexing indices. One entry per CDR3 protein results from TCRdb running MiXCR on the 5' RACE reads. This sample carries 15,000 to 20,000 distinct CDR3 sequences, roughly 8.9% of them seen once, and the ten largest clones take about 2.8%. Germline CDR1 SGHDN, CDR2 FVKESK. Trimming removed 1 base at V and 1 base at J, with 10 bases between. CDR3 length: 15 residues. This clonotype was detected many times.

This clonotype was obtained from an adult in good health. The sample comprised blood. This rearrangement joins TRBV14 to TRBJ1-1; no definite D call. The CDR3 protein is CASSQVSHPNTEAFF. The DNA for the CDR3 is TGTGCCAGCAGCCAAGTCAGTCATCCGAACACTGAAGCTTTCTTT.